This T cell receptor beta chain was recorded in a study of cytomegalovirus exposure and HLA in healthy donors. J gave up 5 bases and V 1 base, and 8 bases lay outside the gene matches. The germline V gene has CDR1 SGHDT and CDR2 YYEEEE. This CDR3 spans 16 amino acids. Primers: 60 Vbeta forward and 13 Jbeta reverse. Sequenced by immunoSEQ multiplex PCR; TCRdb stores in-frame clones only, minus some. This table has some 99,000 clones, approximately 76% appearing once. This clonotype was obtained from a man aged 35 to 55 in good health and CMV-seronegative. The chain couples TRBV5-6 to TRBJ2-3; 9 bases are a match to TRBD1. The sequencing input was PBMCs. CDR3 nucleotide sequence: TGTGCCAGCAGCTTGTATTTACAGGGGGCTATAGATACGCAGTATTTT. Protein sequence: CASSLYLQGAIDTQYF.